This entry concerns a single T cell receptor (beta chain). The data were obtained in a study of blood T cell repertoires in COVID-19. Study in general: Specimens from acute and convalescent COVID-19 originated in the United States, Italy and Spain. The analysed material was cDNA or gDNA that came from T cells, B-cell-depleted T cells, or PBMCs.

In the study's own analysis: Reference gene primer amplification gave nucleated cell count estimates. Produced via immunoSEQ multiplex PCR; TCRdb's table is partial and in-frame only. V and J calls and clone size are those listed in that table; D and trimming were worked out from the DNA. The repertoire includes a few hundred thousand clones, 70% to 90% of them detected once, and around 1.5% sits in the top ten. The receptor was isolated from a man at least 80 years old with acute or convalescent COVID-19. The sample consisted of peripheral blood.

CDR3 nucleotide sequence: TGCGCCAGCAGCCAAGATTATGAGCGGGGGGCCATAAGAAAGACCCAGTACTTC. This sequence encodes CASSQDYERGAIRKTQYF. J is TRBJ2-5 and V is TRBV4-1, with TRBD2 matching 9 bases. The CDR3 has 18 residues. With 0 bases clipped from V and 6 bases from J, the junction kept 14 bases outside the gene matches. CDR1 is MGHRA, CDR2 YSYEKL, per germline.